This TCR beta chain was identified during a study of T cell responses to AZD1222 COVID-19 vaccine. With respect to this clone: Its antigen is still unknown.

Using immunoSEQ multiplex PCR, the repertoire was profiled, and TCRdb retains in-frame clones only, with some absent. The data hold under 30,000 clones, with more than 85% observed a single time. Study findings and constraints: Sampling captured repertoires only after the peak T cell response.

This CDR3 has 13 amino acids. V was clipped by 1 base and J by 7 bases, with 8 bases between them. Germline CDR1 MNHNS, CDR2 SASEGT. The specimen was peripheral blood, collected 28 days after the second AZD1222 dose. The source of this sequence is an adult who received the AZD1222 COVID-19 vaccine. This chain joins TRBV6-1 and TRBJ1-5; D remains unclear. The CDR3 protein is CASSEEGGQPQHF. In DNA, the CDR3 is TGTGCCAGCAGTGAAGAGGGAGGCCAGCCCCAGCATTTT.